This TCR beta chain was captured in a study of patients and donors after allogeneic stem cell transplantation. One entry per CDR3 protein results from TCRdb running MiXCR on the RT-PCR reads. The sample records about a million distinct CDR3 sequences, roughly 18% being singletons. This clonotype was seen more than once but under ten times. Losses at the gene ends were 3 bases for V and 7 bases for J; bases not matched to a gene: 10. The CDR3 sequence is 15 residues long. Germline CDR1 reads MNHEY; CDR2 reads SVGEGT. The sequenced sample consisted of blood, either unsorted or a sorted T cell fraction (not recorded which). This chain uses TRBV6-2 or TRBV6-3 with TRBJ2-3; 7 bases match TRBD2. The origin of this receptor is a human donor who was either an allogeneic HSCT recipient or a stem cell or donor lymphocyte infusion donor (not recorded which). It is not recorded whose cells these are; they may come from a transplant donor. The CDR3 DNA reads TGTGCCAGCAGTTATCGTGGGGGGGGTAGGAATACGCAGTATTTT. Protein: CASSYRGGGRNTQYF.